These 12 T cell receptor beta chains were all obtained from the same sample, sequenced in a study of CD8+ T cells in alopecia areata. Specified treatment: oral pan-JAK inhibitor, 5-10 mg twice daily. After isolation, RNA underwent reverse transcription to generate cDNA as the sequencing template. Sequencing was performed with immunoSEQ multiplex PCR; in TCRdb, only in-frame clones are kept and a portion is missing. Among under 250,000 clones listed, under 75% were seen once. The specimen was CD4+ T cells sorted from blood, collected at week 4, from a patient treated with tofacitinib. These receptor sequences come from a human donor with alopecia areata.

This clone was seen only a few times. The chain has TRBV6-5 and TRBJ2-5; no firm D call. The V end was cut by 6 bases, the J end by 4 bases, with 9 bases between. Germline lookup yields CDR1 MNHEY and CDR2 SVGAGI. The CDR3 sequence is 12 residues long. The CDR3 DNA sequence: TGTGCCAGCAGGCAATCGGGAGAGACCCAGTACTTC. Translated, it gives CASRQSGETQYF.

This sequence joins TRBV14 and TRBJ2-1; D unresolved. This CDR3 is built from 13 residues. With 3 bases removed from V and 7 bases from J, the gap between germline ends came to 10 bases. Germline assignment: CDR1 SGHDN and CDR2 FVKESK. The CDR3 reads CASSHLDGNEQFF. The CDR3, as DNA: TGTGCCAGCAGCCACCTAGACGGGAATGAGCAGTTCTTC.

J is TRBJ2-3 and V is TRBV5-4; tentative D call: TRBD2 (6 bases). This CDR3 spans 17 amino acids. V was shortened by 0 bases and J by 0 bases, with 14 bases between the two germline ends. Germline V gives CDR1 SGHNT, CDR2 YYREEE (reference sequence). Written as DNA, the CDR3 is TGTGCCAGCAGCTTGGCCGGGACTCAGCGAAGCACAGATACGCAGTATTTT. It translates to CASSLAGTQRSTDTQYF.

CDR3 region: CASSLRIEQYF. The CDR3 DNA is TGTGCCAGCAGCTTAAGGATCGAGCAGTACTTC. V is TRBV7-2 and J is TRBJ2-7; D is ambiguous. With 2 bases removed from V and 6 bases from J, the gap between germline ends came to 5 bases. CDR3 length: 11 amino acids. Per the germline V gene, CDR1 is SGHTA and CDR2 is FQGNSA.

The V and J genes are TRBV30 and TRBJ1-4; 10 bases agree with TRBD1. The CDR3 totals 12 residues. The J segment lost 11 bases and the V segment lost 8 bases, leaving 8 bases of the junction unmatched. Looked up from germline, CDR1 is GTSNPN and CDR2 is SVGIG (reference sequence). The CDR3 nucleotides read TGTGCCGGCCGGGACAGGGGCGGCAAACTGTTTTTT. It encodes CAGRDRGGKLFF.

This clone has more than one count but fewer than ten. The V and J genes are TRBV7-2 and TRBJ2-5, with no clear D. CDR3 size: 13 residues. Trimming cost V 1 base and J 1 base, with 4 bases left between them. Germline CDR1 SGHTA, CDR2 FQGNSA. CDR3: CASSLGFQETQYF. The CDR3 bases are TGTGCCAGCAGCTTAGGGTTCCAAGAGACCCAGTACTTC.

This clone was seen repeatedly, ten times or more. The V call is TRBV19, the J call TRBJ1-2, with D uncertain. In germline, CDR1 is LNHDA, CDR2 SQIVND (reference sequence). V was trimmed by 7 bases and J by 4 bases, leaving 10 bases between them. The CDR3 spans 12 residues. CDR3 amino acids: CASTRGPYGYTF. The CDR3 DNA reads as TGTGCCAGTACTCGTGGCCCCTATGGCTACACCTTC. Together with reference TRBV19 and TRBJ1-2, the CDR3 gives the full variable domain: DGGITQSPKYLFRKEGQNVTLSCEQNLNHDAMYWYRQDPGQGLRLIYYSQIVNDFQKGDIAEGYSVSREKKESFPLTVTSAQKNPTAFYLCASTRGPYGYTFGSGTRLTVV.

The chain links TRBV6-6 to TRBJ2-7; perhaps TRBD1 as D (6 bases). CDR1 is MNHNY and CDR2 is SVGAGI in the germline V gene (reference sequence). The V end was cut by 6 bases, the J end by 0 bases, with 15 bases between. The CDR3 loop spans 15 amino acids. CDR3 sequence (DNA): TGTGCCAGCAGAAAACAACAGGGTCTCTCCTACGAGCAGTACTTC. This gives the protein CASRKQQGLSYEQYF.

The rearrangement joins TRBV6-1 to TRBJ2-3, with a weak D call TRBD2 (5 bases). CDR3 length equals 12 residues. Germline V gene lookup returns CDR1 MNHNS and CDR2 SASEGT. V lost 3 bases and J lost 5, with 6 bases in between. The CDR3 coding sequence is TGTGCCAGCAGTGAGCGGGTAGATACGCAGTATTTT. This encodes CASSERVDTQYF.

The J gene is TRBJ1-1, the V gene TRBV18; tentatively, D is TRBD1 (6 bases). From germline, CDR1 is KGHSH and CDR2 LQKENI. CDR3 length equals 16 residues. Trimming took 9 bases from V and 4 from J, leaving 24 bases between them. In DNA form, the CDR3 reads TGTGCCAGTGCGAGGGAAACAGGGCCGGGGGGCACTGAAGCTTTCTTT. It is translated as CASARETGPGGTEAFF.

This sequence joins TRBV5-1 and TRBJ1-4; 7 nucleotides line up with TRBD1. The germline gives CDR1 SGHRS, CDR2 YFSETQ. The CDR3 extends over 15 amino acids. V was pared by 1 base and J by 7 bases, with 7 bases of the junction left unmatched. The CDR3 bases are TGCGCCAGCAGCTTGTATGACAGGGAAAGTGAAAAACTGTTTTTT. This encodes CASSLYDRESEKLFF.

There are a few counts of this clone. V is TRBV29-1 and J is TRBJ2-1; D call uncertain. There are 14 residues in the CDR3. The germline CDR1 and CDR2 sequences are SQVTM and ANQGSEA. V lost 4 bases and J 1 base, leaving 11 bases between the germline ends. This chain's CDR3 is CSVGRSSSYNEQFF. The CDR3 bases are TGCAGCGTTGGGCGGAGCTCGTCCTACAATGAGCAGTTCTTC.